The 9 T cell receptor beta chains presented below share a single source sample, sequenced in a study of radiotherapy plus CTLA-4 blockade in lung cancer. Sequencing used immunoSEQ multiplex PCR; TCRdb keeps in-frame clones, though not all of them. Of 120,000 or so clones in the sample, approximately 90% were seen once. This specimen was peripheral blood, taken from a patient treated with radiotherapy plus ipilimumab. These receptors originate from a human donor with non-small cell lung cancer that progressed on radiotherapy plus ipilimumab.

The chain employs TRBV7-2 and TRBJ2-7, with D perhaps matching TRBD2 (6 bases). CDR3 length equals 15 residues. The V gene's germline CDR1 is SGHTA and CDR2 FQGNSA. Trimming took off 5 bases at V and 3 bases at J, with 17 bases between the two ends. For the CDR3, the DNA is TGTGCCAGCAGCGATCCGGGACTCGGGATCTACGAGCAGTACTTC. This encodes CASSDPGLGIYEQYF.

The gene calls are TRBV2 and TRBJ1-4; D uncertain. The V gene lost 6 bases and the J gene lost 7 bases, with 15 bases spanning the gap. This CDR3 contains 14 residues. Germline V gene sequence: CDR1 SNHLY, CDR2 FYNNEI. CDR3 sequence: CASSGGVITEKLFF. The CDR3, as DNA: TGTGCCAGCAGCGGTGGGGTAATTACTGAAAAACTGTTTTTT.

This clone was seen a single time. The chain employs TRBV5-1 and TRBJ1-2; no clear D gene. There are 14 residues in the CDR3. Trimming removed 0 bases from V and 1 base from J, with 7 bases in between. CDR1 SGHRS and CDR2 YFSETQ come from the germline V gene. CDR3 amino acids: CASSLGRDNYGYTF. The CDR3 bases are TGCGCCAGCAGCTTGGGTCGGGATAACTATGGCTACACCTTC.

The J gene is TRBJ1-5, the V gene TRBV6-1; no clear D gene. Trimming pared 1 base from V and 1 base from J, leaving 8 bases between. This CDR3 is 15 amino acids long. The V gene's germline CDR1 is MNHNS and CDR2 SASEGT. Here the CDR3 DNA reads TGTGCCAGCAGTGAAGGAGTGTTAAGCAATCAGCCCCAGCATTTT. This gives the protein CASSEGVLSNQPQHF.

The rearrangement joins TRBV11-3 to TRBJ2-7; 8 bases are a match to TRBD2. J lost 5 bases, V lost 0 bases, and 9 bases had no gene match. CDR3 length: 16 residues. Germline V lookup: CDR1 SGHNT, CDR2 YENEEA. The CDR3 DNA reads TGTGCCAGCAGCTTAGATCTTACTAGCGGCGTGAACGAGCAGTACTTC. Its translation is CASSLDLTSGVNEQYF.

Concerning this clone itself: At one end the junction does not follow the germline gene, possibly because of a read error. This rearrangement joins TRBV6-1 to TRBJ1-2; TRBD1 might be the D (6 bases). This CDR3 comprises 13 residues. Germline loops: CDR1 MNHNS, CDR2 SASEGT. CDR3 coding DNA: TGTGCCAGCAGTCGGACAGAGATTTATGACTACACCTTC. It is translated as CASSRTEIYDYTF.

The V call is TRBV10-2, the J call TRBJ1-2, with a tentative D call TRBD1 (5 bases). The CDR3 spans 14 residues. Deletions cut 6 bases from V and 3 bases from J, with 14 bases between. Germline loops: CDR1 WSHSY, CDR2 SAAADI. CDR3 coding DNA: TGCGCCAGCAGCCCGCAGGGTATTTACTATGGCTACACCTTC. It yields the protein CASSPQGIYYGYTF.

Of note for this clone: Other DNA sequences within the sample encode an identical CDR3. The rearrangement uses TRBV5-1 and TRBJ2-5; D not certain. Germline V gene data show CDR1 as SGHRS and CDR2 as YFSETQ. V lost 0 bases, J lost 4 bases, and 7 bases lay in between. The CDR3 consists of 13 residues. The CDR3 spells CASSLGGRETQYF. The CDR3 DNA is TGCGCCAGCAGCTTGGGGGGTCGAGAGACCCAGTACTTC.

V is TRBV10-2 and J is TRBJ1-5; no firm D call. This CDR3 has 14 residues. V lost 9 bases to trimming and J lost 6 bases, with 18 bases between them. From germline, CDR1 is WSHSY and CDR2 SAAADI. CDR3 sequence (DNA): TGCGCCAGTGCCGGCCAGATCAACGGTCAGCCCCAGCATTTT. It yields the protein CASAGQINGQPQHF.